A single sample gave rise to the 12 T cell receptor beta chains below, sequenced in a study of T cell repertoires in cytomegalovirus infection. Each CDR3 protein is one row after TCRdb ran MiXCR on the reads. The sample lists hundreds of thousands of distinct CDR3 sequences; 24% were seen once. Sequencing used CD8+ T cells from PBMCs. All receptors derive from a human donor in good health (CMV status not recorded). Some clones in this sample may be carry-over from other donors' samples.

This clonotype was recorded at least ten times. In DNA form, the CDR3 reads TGTGCCAGCAGCCGGGGACTAGCGAGCACCGGGGAGCTGTTTTTT. Its protein product is CASSRGLASTGELFF. The J gene is TRBJ2-2, the V gene TRBV7-9; TRBD2 agrees at 10 bases. Per germline, CDR1 SEHNR and CDR2 FQNEAQ (reference sequence). The trim removed 5 bases at V and 4 bases at J, leaving 4 bases unmatched. The CDR3 has 15 residues.

This clonotype was seen once. Possible read error: a much larger clone is one base away. In this CDR3 the conserved last residue, phenylalanine or tryptophan, is missing, so a read error is likely. The V gene is TRBV7-6, the J gene TRBJ2-3, with 10 bases that match TRBD1. Germline CDR1 and CDR2: SGHVS and FNYEAQ. The trim removed 5 bases at V and 4 bases at J, leaving 6 bases unmatched. This CDR3 is 15 amino acids long. The chain's CDR3 is CASSHGTGAADTQYS. For the CDR3, the DNA is TGTGCCAGCAGCCACGGGACAGGGGCTGCAGATACGCAGTATTCT.

The V and J genes are TRBV6-5 and TRBJ2-2; D gene unclear. The germline V gene encodes CDR1 MNHEY and CDR2 SVGAGI. V was shortened by 7 bases and J by 6 bases, with 12 bases between the two germline ends. This CDR3 has 13 amino acids. The CDR3 sequence is CASTLRQPGELFF. In DNA form, the CDR3 reads TGTGCCAGCACTCTAAGGCAGCCCGGGGAGCTGTTTTTT.

The chain links TRBV20-1 to TRBJ1-4; a weak D match, TRBD1 (6 bases). Germline V gene sequence: CDR1 DFQATT, CDR2 SNEGSKA (reference sequence). The CDR3 runs 16 residues. V lost 0 bases, J lost 8 bases, and 19 bases lay in between. CDR3 region: CSARDLGLQGGEKLFF. DNA for the CDR3: TGCAGTGCTAGAGATCTAGGGCTACAGGGAGGAGAAAAACTGTTTTTT.

In this sample, this clonotype turned up a few times. The rearrangement links TRBV7-9 to TRBJ1-1; D gene ambiguous. Germline V lookup: CDR1 SEHNR, CDR2 FQNEAQ (reference sequence). The CDR3 loop spans 12 amino acids. V gave up 2 bases and J gave up 6 bases, with 7 bases separating them. The CDR3 DNA sequence: TGTGCCAGCAGCTTATTGGGTGCTGAAGCTTTCTTT. It specifies CASSLLGAEAFF.

This clonotype turned up a few times. The chain recombines TRBV4-1 with TRBJ1-1; possibly TRBD1 for D (6 bases). This CDR3 has 16 amino acids. With 0 bases removed from V and 4 bases from J, the gap between germline ends came to 15 bases. Germline CDR1 reads MGHRA; CDR2 reads YSYEKL. The CDR3 spells CASSQEQGVRSTEAFF. The CDR3 DNA sequence: TGCGCCAGCAGCCAAGAACAGGGAGTGAGGTCCACTGAAGCTTTCTTT.

In this sample, this clonotype turned up many times. V and J are TRBV7-6 and TRBJ2-1; possibly TRBD1 for D (5 bases). Germline CDR1 is SGHVS and CDR2 is FNYEAQ. The CDR3 totals 17 residues. V was pared by 11 bases and J by 0 bases, with 23 bases between. Here the CDR3 DNA reads TGTGCCTCCACCTCATACCGACAGCCAAGCTCCTACAATGAGCAGTTCTTC. Translating gives CASTSYRQPSSYNEQFF.

V usage is TRBV6-2 or TRBV6-3 and J usage is TRBJ2-6; D unresolved. Germline values: CDR1 MNHEY, CDR2 SVGEGT. The CDR3 totals 16 residues. Deletions cut 5 bases from V and 4 bases from J, with 15 bases between. The CDR3 DNA follows: TGTGCCAGCAGTCCCTCGTTGCAAACCGGGGCCAACGTCCTGACTTTC. Translation gives CASSPSLQTGANVLTF.

This clonotype has at least ten counts. The chain has TRBV7-2 and TRBJ1-2; weak D call: TRBD1 (6 bases). V lost 5 bases to trimming and J lost 8 bases, with 27 bases between them. CDR1 SGHTA and CDR2 FQGNSA come from the germline V gene. There are 17 residues in the CDR3. The DNA of the CDR3 is TGTGCCAGCAGCCCCACCAGGGGCAGCATCTATCCAGGGGGCTACACCTTC. Translated: CASSPTRGSIYPGGYTF.

The chain recombines TRBV29-1 with TRBJ1-2; D is undetermined. Germline loops: CDR1 SQVTM, CDR2 ANQGSEA. Trimming took off 6 bases at V and 2 bases at J, with 7 bases between the two ends. This CDR3 has 11 residues. CDR3 DNA: TGCAGCGTCCTAGTAAACTATGGCTACACCTTC. Its translation: CSVLVNYGYTF. Full variable domain (outside the CDR3, taken from reference TRBV29-1 and TRBJ1-2): SAVISQKPSRDICQRGTSLTIQCQVDSQVTMMFWYRQQPGQSLTLIATANQGSEATYESGFVIDKFPISRPNLTFSTLTVSNMSPEDSSIYLCSVLVNYGYTFGSGTRLTVV.

This clonotype showed up many times. Here the CDR3 DNA reads TGTGCCAGCAGCTCCCGCAAACCGACCGGGGAGCTGTTTTTT. Residues: CASSSRKPTGELFF. The chain is built from TRBV7-6 and TRBJ2-2; D is unresolved. Trimming took 4 bases from V and 5 from J, leaving 11 bases between them. The germline V gene has CDR1 SGHVS and CDR2 FNYEAQ. The CDR3 is 14 residues long.

The sample holds a few counts of this clonotype. This chain uses TRBV14 with TRBJ2-7; 9 bases map to TRBD1. Germline V CDR1 and CDR2: SGHDN, FVKESK. Trimming at V came to 5 bases and at J to 3 bases, leaving 5 bases not matched to a gene. The CDR3 runs 14 residues. The CDR3 spells CASSNRDRDYEQYF. CDR3 coding DNA: TGTGCCAGCAGCAACCGGGACAGGGACTACGAGCAGTACTTC.